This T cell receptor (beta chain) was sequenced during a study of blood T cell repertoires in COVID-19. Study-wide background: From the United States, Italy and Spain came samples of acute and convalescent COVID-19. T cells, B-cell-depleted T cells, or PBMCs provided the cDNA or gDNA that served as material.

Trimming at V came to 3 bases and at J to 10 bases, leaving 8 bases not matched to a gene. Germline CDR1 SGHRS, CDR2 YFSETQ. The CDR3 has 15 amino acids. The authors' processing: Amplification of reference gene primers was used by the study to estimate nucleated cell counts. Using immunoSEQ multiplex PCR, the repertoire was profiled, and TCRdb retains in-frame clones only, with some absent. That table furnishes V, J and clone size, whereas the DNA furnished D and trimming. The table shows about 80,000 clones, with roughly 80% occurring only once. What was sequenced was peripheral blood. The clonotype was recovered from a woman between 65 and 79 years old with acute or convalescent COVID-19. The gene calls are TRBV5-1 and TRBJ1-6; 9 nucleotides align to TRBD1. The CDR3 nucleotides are TGCGCCAGCAGCTGGGGACAGGGTAAAGCGTCACCCCTCCACTTT. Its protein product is CASSWGQGKASPLHF.